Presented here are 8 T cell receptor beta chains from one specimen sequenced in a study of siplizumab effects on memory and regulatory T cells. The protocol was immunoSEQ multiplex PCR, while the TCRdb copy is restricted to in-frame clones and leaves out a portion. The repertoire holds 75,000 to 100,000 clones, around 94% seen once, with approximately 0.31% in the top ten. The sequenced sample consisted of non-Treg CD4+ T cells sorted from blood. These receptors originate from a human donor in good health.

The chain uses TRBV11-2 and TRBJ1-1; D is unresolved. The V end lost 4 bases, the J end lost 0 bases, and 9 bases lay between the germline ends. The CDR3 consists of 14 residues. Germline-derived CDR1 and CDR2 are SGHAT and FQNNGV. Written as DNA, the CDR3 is TGTGCCAGCAGCTCAGCAAGGATGAACACTGAAGCTTTCTTT. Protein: CASSSARMNTEAFF. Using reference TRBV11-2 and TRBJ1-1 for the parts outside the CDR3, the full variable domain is EAGVAQSPRYKIIEKRQSVAFWCNPISGHATLYWYQQILGQGPKLLIQFQNNGVVDDSQLPKDRFSAERLKGVDSTLKIQPAKLEDSAVYLCASSSARMNTEAFFGQGTRLTVV.

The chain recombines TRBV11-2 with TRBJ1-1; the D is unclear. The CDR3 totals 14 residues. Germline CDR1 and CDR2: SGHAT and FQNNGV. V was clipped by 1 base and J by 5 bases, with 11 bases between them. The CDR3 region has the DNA TGTGCCAGCAGCTTAGGTAAGGGCCCGACTGAAGCTTTCTTT. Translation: CASSLGKGPTEAFF.

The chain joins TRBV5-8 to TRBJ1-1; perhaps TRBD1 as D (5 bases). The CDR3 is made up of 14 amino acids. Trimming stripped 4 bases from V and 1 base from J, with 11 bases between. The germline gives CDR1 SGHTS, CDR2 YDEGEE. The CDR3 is CASSPGTANTEAFF. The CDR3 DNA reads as TGTGCCAGCAGCCCAGGGACGGCGAACACTGAAGCTTTCTTT.

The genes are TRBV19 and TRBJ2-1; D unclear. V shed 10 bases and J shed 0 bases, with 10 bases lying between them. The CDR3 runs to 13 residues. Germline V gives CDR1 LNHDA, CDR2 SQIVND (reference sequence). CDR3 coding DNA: TGTGCCACCTCCCTGAGCTCCTACAATGAGCAGTTCTTC. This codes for CATSLSSYNEQFF. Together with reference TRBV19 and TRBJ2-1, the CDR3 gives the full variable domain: DGGITQSPKYLFRKEGQNVTLSCEQNLNHDAMYWYRQDPGQGLRLIYYSQIVNDFQKGDIAEGYSVSREKKESFPLTVTSAQKNPTAFYLCATSLSSYNEQFFGPGTRLTVL.

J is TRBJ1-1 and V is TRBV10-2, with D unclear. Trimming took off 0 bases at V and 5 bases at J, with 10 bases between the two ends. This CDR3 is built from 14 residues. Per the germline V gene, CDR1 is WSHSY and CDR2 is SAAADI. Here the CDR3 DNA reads TGCGCCAGCAGTGAGTCGGCCCGAGGGACTGAAGCTTTCTTT. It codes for CASSESARGTEAFF.

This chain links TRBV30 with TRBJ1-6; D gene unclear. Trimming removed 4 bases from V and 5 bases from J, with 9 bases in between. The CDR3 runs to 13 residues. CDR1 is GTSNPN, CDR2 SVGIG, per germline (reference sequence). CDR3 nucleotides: TGTGCCTGGAAACGACAAGATAATTCACCCCTCCACTTT. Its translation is CAWKRQDNSPLHF.

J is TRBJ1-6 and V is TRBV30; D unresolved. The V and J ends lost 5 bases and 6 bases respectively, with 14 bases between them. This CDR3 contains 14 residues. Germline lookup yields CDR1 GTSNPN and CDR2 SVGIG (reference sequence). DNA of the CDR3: TGTGCCTGGGTTCAGTCCGGTTCTAATTCACCCCTCCACTTT. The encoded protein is CAWVQSGSNSPLHF.

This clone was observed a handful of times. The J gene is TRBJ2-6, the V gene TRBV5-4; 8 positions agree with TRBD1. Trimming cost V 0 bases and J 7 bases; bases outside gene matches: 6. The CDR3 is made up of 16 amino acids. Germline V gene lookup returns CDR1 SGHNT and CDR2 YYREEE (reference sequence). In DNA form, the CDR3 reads TGTGCCAGCAGCTTGGCCTGGGGGACAGGAGCCAACGTCCTGACTTTC. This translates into CASSLAWGTGANVLTF.